These 25 T cell receptor beta chains were sequenced from one sample in a study of long-term antiretroviral therapy in people with HIV. Run at survey level, the immunoSEQ assay was version v3.0. Data came from immunoSEQ multiplex PCR; TCRdb stores just in-frame clones and leaves some out. The sample holds about 25,000 clones, 65% to 90% seen once. Here the sequenced sample was unsorted PBMCs, taken 1.2 years after starting antiretroviral therapy. The receptors here all came from a man aged 45-60 years with HIV.

This chain connects TRBV29-1 to TRBJ1-2, with 7 bases lining up with TRBD1. The germline CDR1 and CDR2 sequences are SQVTM and ANQGSEA. This CDR3 is built from 12 residues. V lost 0 bases, J lost 7 bases, and 2 bases stayed unmatched. As DNA, the CDR3 is TGCAGCGTTGAAGACCCAGGGGGTGGCTACACCTTC. This codes for CSVEDPGGGYTF.

The chain is built from TRBV28 and TRBJ2-5; TRBD1 is a possible D gene (6 bases). Germline loops: CDR1 MDHEN, CDR2 SYDVKM. The CDR3 runs 14 residues. The ends were cut back, 5 bases at V and 1 base at J, with 11 bases in the middle. CDR3 loop: CASSQGQTQETQYF. The CDR3 nucleotides are TGTGCCAGCAGTCAAGGACAGACCCAAGAGACCCAGTACTTC.

V gene TRBV4-3 combines with J gene TRBJ2-7, with TRBD1 as a possible D gene (5 bases). CDR1 and CDR2 from the germline V gene are LGHNA and YSLEER. With 0 bases removed from V and 2 bases from J, the gap between germline ends came to 17 bases. The CDR3 length is 17 residues. This CDR3 reads CASSQEGLGVGAYEQYF. The CDR3 nucleotides are TGCGCCAGCAGCCAAGAAGGCTTAGGGGTAGGGGCCTACGAGCAGTACTTC.

J is TRBJ1-1 and V is TRBV5-5, with TRBD1 matching over 11 bases. Germline V gene sequence: CDR1 SGHKS, CDR2 YYEKEE (reference sequence). The CDR3 is made up of 15 amino acids. V dropped 4 bases and J dropped 5; count of bases not matched to a gene: 7. The CDR3 region is CASSPGQGGGTEAFF. The CDR3 region has the DNA TGTGCCAGCAGCCCGGGACAGGGGGGTGGGACTGAAGCTTTCTTT.

The rearrangement joins TRBV7-2 to TRBJ2-7, with 11 bases that match TRBD2. V lost 0 bases to trimming and J lost 6 bases; unmatched junction nucleotides: 1. Germline V gene sequence: CDR1 SGHTA, CDR2 FQGNSA. CDR3 length: 14 residues. As DNA, the CDR3 is TGTGCCAGCAGCTTAGCTAGCGGGGGGGCCGAGCAGTACTTC. This encodes CASSLASGGAEQYF.

This clone appeared once. The chain combines TRBV18 with TRBJ2-7, with D maybe TRBD2 (5 bases). Trimming stripped 4 bases from V and 5 bases from J, with 12 bases between. This CDR3 is 13 amino acids long. Germline-derived CDR1 and CDR2 are KGHSH and LQKENI. In nucleotides, the CDR3 is TGTGCCAGCTCACAGGGTAGGAGGAACGAGCAGTACTTC. Translating gives CASSQGRRNEQYF.

This chain uses TRBV5-4 with TRBJ1-4; the D is unclear. The V and J ends lost 4 bases and 6 bases respectively, with 10 bases between them. CDR3 length equals 13 residues. Germline V gives CDR1 SGHNT, CDR2 YYREEE (reference sequence). CDR3 loop: CASSTRTDEKLFF. The CDR3 region has the DNA TGTGCCAGCAGCACGAGGACGGATGAAAAACTGTTTTTT.

This clone was counted between two and nine times. The chain uses TRBV4-1 and TRBJ1-6; 9 nucleotides agree with TRBD1. CDR3 length: 15 residues. Germline V CDR1 and CDR2: MGHRA, YSYEKL. The J segment lost 8 bases and the V segment lost 4 bases, leaving 6 bases of the junction unmatched. This CDR3 is CASSRRTGADSPLHF. CDR3 DNA sequence: TGCGCCAGCAGCCGACGGACAGGGGCGGATTCACCCCTCCACTTT.

The chain joins TRBV25-1 to TRBJ1-1; tentatively, D is TRBD1 (5 bases). The CDR3 has 15 residues. The germline V gene has CDR1 MGHDK and CDR2 SYGVNS. V lost 8 bases to trimming and J lost 9 bases, with 25 bases between them. CDR3 nucleotide sequence: TGTGCCAGCCTTAAAACAGGAAATCAGTTCGGGAAAGCTTTCTTT. Its protein product is CASLKTGNQFGKAFF.

V gene TRBV6-6 combines with J gene TRBJ1-2, with D unclear. Trimming pared 5 bases from V and 4 bases from J, leaving 11 bases between. The CDR3 has 13 amino acids. Germline-derived CDR1 and CDR2 are MNHNY and SVGAGI (reference sequence). The CDR3: CASSPGVGYGYTF. In nucleotides, the CDR3 is TGTGCCAGCAGTCCCGGAGTCGGCTATGGCTACACCTTC.

This clone showed up just once. The genes are TRBV19 and TRBJ2-2; 9 bases agree with TRBD1. This CDR3 is built from 14 residues. CDR1 is LNHDA, CDR2 SQIVND, per germline (reference sequence). The junction had 4 bases not matched to a gene; V was cut back by 5 bases and J by 6 bases. The CDR3 sequence is CASSARTGAGELFF. For the CDR3, the DNA is TGTGCCAGTAGTGCCCGGACAGGGGCCGGGGAGCTGTTTTTT.

CDR3 DNA: TGTGCCAGCAGACTTGGGGGGGACACTGAAGCTTTCTTT. It is translated as CASRLGGDTEAFF. The V gene is TRBV28, the J gene TRBJ1-1; D may be TRBD1 (5 bases). In germline, CDR1 is MDHEN, CDR2 SYDVKM. The CDR3 has 13 amino acids. V lost 6 bases to trimming and J lost 3 bases, with 11 bases between them.

The chain carries TRBV29-1 and TRBJ1-1; D not certain. Germline CDR1 is SQVTM and CDR2 is ANQGSEA. The CDR3 totals 10 residues. Trimming shortened V by 4 bases and J by 6 bases, and 6 bases separated the two germline ends. The CDR3 loop reads CSVVTAEAFF. The CDR3 DNA follows: TGCAGCGTTGTTACGGCTGAAGCTTTCTTT.

This chain uses TRBV6-5 with TRBJ1-1, with 9 bases lining up with TRBD1. V lost 5 bases to trimming and J lost 7 bases; unmatched junction nucleotides: 5. The V gene's germline CDR1 is MNHEY and CDR2 SVGAGI. The CDR3 is 13 residues long. The CDR3 loop is CASSPGTGSEAFF. DNA of the CDR3: TGTGCCAGCAGTCCCGGGACAGGGAGTGAAGCTTTCTTT.

The CDR3 DNA reads TGTGCCAGCAGCTTTCGCGGGACAGGTGGAACTGAAGCTTTCTTT. Its protein product is CASSFRGTGGTEAFF. The chain carries TRBV5-8 and TRBJ1-1; 8 nucleotides line up with TRBD1. Germline CDR1 and CDR2: SGHTS and YDEGEE. The CDR3 has 15 residues. V was pared by 2 bases and J by 5 bases, with 8 bases of the junction left unmatched.

The chain is built from TRBV5-4 and TRBJ1-1; a possible D gene is TRBD1 (6 bases). V was pared by 0 bases and J by 1 base, with 10 bases between. This CDR3 is built from 15 residues. Germline CDR1 is SGHNT and CDR2 is YYREEE (reference sequence). Here the CDR3 reads CASSLAPGANTEAFF. CDR3 in DNA: TGTGCCAGCAGCTTGGCCCCGGGGGCGAACACTGAAGCTTTCTTT.

The chain is built from TRBV10-2 and TRBJ2-5; 9 nucleotides agree with TRBD1. In germline, CDR1 is WSHSY, CDR2 SAAADI. Germline trimming cut 4 bases from V and 5 bases from J; bases unmatched to any gene: 8. CDR3 length equals 15 residues. In nucleotides, the CDR3 is TGCGCCAGCAGTGCGGGACAGGGTCCCAGGGAGACCCAGTACTTC. It specifies CASSAGQGPRETQYF.

This rearrangement joins TRBV30 to TRBJ2-7; tentatively, D is TRBD1 (6 bases). Trimming removed 3 bases from V and 7 bases from J, with 13 bases in between. Germline CDR1 is GTSNPN and CDR2 is SVGIG (reference sequence). CDR3 length: 12 amino acids. CDR3 sequence: CAWSRGLGEQYF. CDR3 nucleotide sequence: TGTGCCTGGAGCAGGGGTCTGGGAGAGCAGTACTTC.

The chain joins TRBV30 to TRBJ2-1, with no clear D. The CDR3 length is 12 residues. CDR1 is GTSNPN, CDR2 SVGIG, per germline (reference sequence). Trimming pared 4 bases from V and 4 bases from J, leaving 8 bases between. The chain's CDR3 is CAWNGIYNEQFF. The CDR3 nucleotides read TGTGCCTGGAATGGCATTTACAATGAGCAGTTCTTC.

This chain joins TRBV14 and TRBJ1-2, with D unresolved. The CDR3 extends over 14 amino acids. The germline V gene has CDR1 SGHDN and CDR2 FVKESK. V was shortened by 4 bases and J by 8 bases, with 17 bases between the two germline ends. In DNA, the CDR3 is TGTGCCAGCAGCCTACTTCGGACTGGAAAAGGCTACACCTTC. It codes for CASSLLRTGKGYTF.

This sequence joins TRBV4-3 and TRBJ1-2; D gene uncertain. The CDR3 has 18 amino acids. V lost 0 bases to trimming and J lost 6 bases, with 23 bases between them. Germline assignment: CDR1 LGHNA and CDR2 YSLEER. The CDR3 reads CASSQDSKVGPQRDGYTF. CDR3 sequence (DNA): TGCGCCAGCAGCCAAGATTCGAAGGTCGGACCGCAAAGGGATGGCTACACCTTC.

This clone is a singleton in its sample. The chain is built from TRBV11-2 and TRBJ2-7, with TRBD1 matching 9 bases. Germline V gene sequence: CDR1 SGHAT, CDR2 FQNNGV. V dropped 1 base and J dropped 2; count of bases not matched to a gene: 0. This CDR3 is built from 14 residues. CDR3 nucleotides: TGTGCCAGCAGCTTAGGGACAGGGGCCTACGAGCAGTACTTC. Its translation: CASSLGTGAYEQYF.

This chain links TRBV7-8 with TRBJ1-1, with TRBD1 identical over 12 bases. CDR1 and CDR2 (germline): SGHVS, FQNEAQ. There are 18 residues in the CDR3. V was clipped by 0 bases and J by 3 bases; unmatched bases: 8. This CDR3 is CASSLAGGTGGDDTEAFF. CDR3 coding DNA: TGTGCCAGCAGCTTAGCGGGGGGGACAGGGGGCGATGACACTGAAGCTTTCTTT.

V gene TRBV9 combines with J gene TRBJ1-3, with a weak D call TRBD1 (5 bases). This CDR3 is built from 13 residues. Trimming took off 3 bases at V and 7 bases at J, with 11 bases between the two ends. Germline CDR1 SGDLS, CDR2 YYNGEE. The CDR3 loop reads CASSAGPGNTIYF. As DNA, the CDR3 is TGTGCCAGCAGCGCCGGCCCAGGGAACACCATATATTTT.

The chain combines TRBV30 with TRBJ1-5; TRBD1 matches at 9 bases. The CDR3 is 14 amino acids. V was clipped by 2 bases and J by 10 bases; unmatched bases: 9. Germline V gene data show CDR1 as GTSNPN and CDR2 as SVGIG (reference sequence). CDR3 bases: TGTGCCTGGAGTATACAGGGGGCCCATTATCCCCAGCATTTT. It is translated as CAWSIQGAHYPQHF.